This is a list of T cell receptor beta chains from one sample in a study of identical twins. TCRdb re-derived calls from the 5' RACE reads in MiXCR, one entry per CDR3 protein. The sample contains 400,000 to 550,000 distinct CDR3 sequences, 20% to 25% of which appear only once. The data were also submitted as part of a second study, on T cells expressing NK-cell markers.

Sample: CD4+ T cells sorted from blood. The receptor source for this set is a woman between 18 and 29 years old in good health. The CDR3 runs from the conserved cysteine through the conserved F or W. D genes are given only for firm matches. Only some rows state a clone size, as once, few, many or a class for expanded clones.

TRBJ2-7,.,.,TRBV5-5,TGTGCCAGCAGCCCGGGACTGTCCTTCTCCTACGAGCAGTACTTC,CASSPGLSFSYEQYF
TRBJ2-4,TRBD1,.,TRBV6-2/TRBV6-3,TGTGCCAGCAGTTACGCAGGGACAGCCGAGTACTTC,CASSYAGTAEYF
TRBJ1-1,.,.,TRBV5-1,TGCGCCAGCAGCATGTCCCAATTGAACACTGAAGCTTTCTTT,CASSMSQLNTEAFF
TRBJ2-1,.,.,TRBV5-5,TGTGCCAGCAGCCCCTACCAGGAACCCTACAATGAGCAGTTCTTC,CASSPYQEPYNEQFF
TRBJ2-3,TRBD1,few,TRBV20-1,TGCAGTGCTAGGCCAGGGGGCAACACAGATACGCAGTATTTT,CSARPGGNTDTQYF
TRBJ1-1,.,.,TRBV6-5,TGTGCCAGCAGTTACAGGTCGATGGGACGAGCTTTCTTT,CASSYRSMGRAFF
TRBJ2-1,.,few,TRBV3-1,TGTGCCAGCAGCTTTCGACCCAGCTCCTACAATGAGCAGTTCTTC,CASSFRPSSYNEQFF
TRBJ1-1,.,.,TRBV6-5,TGTGCCAGCAGTTACTCGACCGGGGGCACGACTGAAGCTTTCTTT,CASSYSTGGTTEAFF
TRBJ1-1,.,few,TRBV20-1,TGCAGTGCTAGAGGGGTTTTGCGAGCTGAAGCTTTCTTT,CSARGVLRAEAFF
TRBJ1-1,.,.,TRBV20-1,TGCAGTGCTAGGAGAGGGGCGATGAACACTGAAGCTTTCTTT,CSARRGAMNTEAFF
TRBJ2-1,.,.,TRBV9,TGTGCCAGCAGCGCCCGAGGGGTATACAATGAGCAGTTCTTC,CASSARGVYNEQFF
TRBJ2-1,TRBD2,.,TRBV4-3,TGCGCCAGCAGCCAGACACTAGCGGGAGGGCACAATGAGCAGTTCTTC,CASSQTLAGGHNEQFF
TRBJ2-1,TRBD2,.,TRBV4-2,TGTGCCAGCAGCCTCGGGACTAGCGGAGGGGGTGAGCAGTTCTTC,CASSLGTSGGGEQFF
TRBJ1-2,TRBD1,.,TRBV20-1,TGCAGTGCTTTAGGAACCGGGACAGGGCTCCATGGCTACACCTTC,CSALGTGTGLHGYTF
TRBJ1-5,.,.,TRBV10-3,TGTGCCATCAGTGATCAGGGCCCAAATCAGCCCCAGCATTTT,CAISDQGPNQPQHF
TRBJ2-5,.,few,TRBV15,TGTGCCACCAGCAGGACGGGGGCTGGGGAGACCCAGTACTTC,CATSRTGAGETQYF